The next 11 T cell receptor beta chains were all read from a single sample in a study of blood T cell repertoires in COVID-19. Clones were sequenced by immunoSEQ multiplex PCR, and TCRdb holds only the in-frame ones, with some missing. The table lists approximately 160,000 clones, about 83% of them singletons. The specimen was PBMCs or T cells enriched from blood (not recorded which). These receptor sequences come from a woman between 50 and 59 years old in a cohort exposed to, infected with or recovered from COVID-19 (not recorded which).

The chain is built from TRBV7-9 and TRBJ1-5; D might be TRBD1 (5 bases). The CDR3 consists of 15 residues. The germline V gene has CDR1 SEHNR and CDR2 FQNEAQ (reference sequence). Trimming left V 5 bases short and J 3 bases short, with 14 bases between. CDR3 region: CASSSGGTDNQPQHF. The CDR3 DNA reads TGTGCCAGCAGCAGCGGGGGGACCGACAATCAGCCCCAGCATTTT.

The chain couples TRBV5-6 to TRBJ1-1; perhaps TRBD1 as D (6 bases). Germline V gene data show CDR1 as SGHDT and CDR2 as YYEEEE. The CDR3 has 16 amino acids. V gave up 1 base and J gave up 5 bases, with 18 bases separating them. CDR3 loop: CASSLPAQGFGTEAFF. CDR3 DNA: TGTGCCAGCAGCTTGCCGGCTCAGGGGTTTGGAACTGAAGCTTTCTTT.

J is TRBJ2-7 and V is TRBV7-2; TRBD2 aligns across 9 bases. This CDR3 region has 16 residues. The V gene end was trimmed by 3 bases and the J gene end by 6 bases; junction bases not matched to a gene: 12. Germline V gives CDR1 SGHTA, CDR2 FQGNSA. The CDR3 protein is CASSFLGGGAGGEQYF. The CDR3 bases are TGTGCCAGCAGCTTTCTCGGCGGGGGGGCAGGTGGCGAGCAGTACTTC.

The chain uses TRBV7-3 and TRBJ2-7; 8 bases agree with TRBD2. The CDR3 runs 16 residues. Germline V lookup: CDR1 SGHTA, CDR2 FQGTGA. V gave up 5 bases and J gave up 1 base; unmatched junction bases: 10. The CDR3 reads CASSPGSGGGSYEQYF. The CDR3 nucleotides read TGTGCCAGCAGCCCCGGCTCTGGCGGGGGGTCCTACGAGCAGTACTTC.

This clone was observed a handful of times. The chain joins TRBV23-1 to TRBJ1-5; D unresolved. TRBV23-1 is marked as an open reading frame, function uncertain. This CDR3 comprises 15 residues. Between the trimmed V and J ends, which lost 6 bases and 5 bases, there was a span of 17 bases. DNA of the CDR3: TGCGCCAGCAGGCCCCGCGCAGGCTGCGATCAGCCCCAGCATTTT. As protein: CASRPRAGCDQPQHF.

This clone was counted only a few times. The chain employs TRBV28 and TRBJ2-5; 8 nucleotides match TRBD2. Germline CDR1 is MDHEN and CDR2 is SYDVKM. There are 14 residues in the CDR3. V was clipped by 3 bases and J by 4 bases; unmatched bases: 4. Here the CDR3 DNA reads TGTGCCAGCAGTTTTCGGGGGGGCCCAGAGACCCAGTACTTC. As protein: CASSFRGGPETQYF.

The chain couples TRBV4-2 to TRBJ1-1; 7 bases fit TRBD1. Germline trimming cut 4 bases from V and 1 base from J; bases unmatched to any gene: 6. CDR3 size: 15 residues. CDR1 LGHNA and CDR2 YNFKEQ come from the germline V gene. The CDR3 sequence is CASSPLQGTNTEAFF. In DNA, the CDR3 is TGTGCCAGCAGCCCGTTACAGGGGACGAACACTGAAGCTTTCTTT.

The chain has TRBV10-3 and TRBJ2-3; 7 nucleotides match TRBD2. The CDR3 sequence is 16 residues long. Germline lookup yields CDR1 ENHRY and CDR2 SYGVKD. The V and J ends lost 3 bases and 6 bases, in that order; junction bases with no gene match: 12. As DNA, the CDR3 is TGTGCCATCAGTGAAGGGAGGGGTGCCGGCCGGGATACGCAGTATTTT. Encoded protein: CAISEGRGAGRDTQYF.

V is TRBV30 and J is TRBJ2-5; D call uncertain. This CDR3 is 14 amino acids long. Germline-derived CDR1 and CDR2 are GTSNPN and SVGIG (reference sequence). The V gene lost 2 bases and the J gene lost 1 base, with 11 bases spanning the gap. This CDR3 reads CAWSFDNPQETQYF. CDR3 DNA: TGTGCCTGGAGTTTCGACAATCCCCAAGAGACCCAGTACTTC.

This chain links TRBV5-1 with TRBJ1-2, with 7 bases matching TRBD1. With V trimmed by 0 bases and J by 4 bases, 3 bases remained unmatched. CDR3 length equals 14 residues. Looked up from germline, CDR1 is SGHRS and CDR2 is YFSETQ. The CDR3 loop reads CASSLGQGLYGYTF. CDR3 nucleotide sequence: TGCGCCAGCAGCTTGGGACAGGGACTCTATGGCTACACCTTC.

This clone was detected only a few times. This chain joins TRBV28 and TRBJ1-5; tentative D call: TRBD1 (5 bases). V was trimmed by 5 bases and J by 2 bases, leaving 13 bases between them. There are 15 residues in the CDR3. The germline V gene encodes CDR1 MDHEN and CDR2 SYDVKM. The CDR3 nucleotides read TGTGCCAGCAGTACCGGGACTTGGGGCAATCAGCCCCAGCATTTT. Translation gives CASSTGTWGNQPQHF.